This T cell receptor (beta chain) was captured by sequencing in a study of blood T cells in healthy people across ages. Notes on the study in general: Unsorted PBMC material precluded a definitive naive versus antigen-experienced comparison.

The CDR3 runs to 16 residues. The germline V and J ends were trimmed by 6 bases and 0 bases, with 15 bases remaining between them. Germline V lookup: CDR1 DFQATT, CDR2 SNEGSKA (reference sequence). This clonotype turned up a few times. As yet, its antigen is unknown. A second PCR, run for about 6 to 11 cycles, used a sample-barcoded 5' primer plus a J-beta primer mix. Each cDNA molecule received a tag from a template-switch adaptor that had 12 random nucleotides. In TCRdb, the 5' RACE reads were re-called with MiXCR into one record per CDR3 protein. Of about 620,000 distinct CDR3 sequences detected, 20% to 25% appear once; the ten largest clones hold around 3.4%. Extraction yielded at least 5.5 micrograms of total RNA per sample.

The chain links TRBV20-1 to TRBJ2-6, with a possible D match to TRBD1 (6 bases). This sequence was found in a man between 65 and 85 years old in good health. Material: blood. Written as DNA, the CDR3 is TGCAGTGCCCCGACAGGACAGAGCTCTGGGGCCAACGTCCTGACTTTC. Encoded protein: CSAPTGQSSGANVLTF.